A selection of T cell receptor beta chains follows, all from one sample in a study of patients and donors after allogeneic stem cell transplantation. From the RT-PCR reads, TCRdb called clonotypes with MiXCR, one entry per CDR3 protein. Of 800,000 to 1,000,000 distinct CDR3 sequences listed, under 20% were seen once; the top ten hold around 6%. The sequenced sample consisted of blood, either unsorted or a sorted T cell fraction (not recorded which). The origin of the receptors is a human donor who was either an allogeneic HSCT recipient or a stem cell or donor lymphocyte infusion donor (not recorded which). It is not recorded whose cells these are; they may come from a transplant donor. The CDR3 runs from the conserved cysteine through the conserved F or W. The D gene is left open where the match is weak. The listing skips clone size in some rows; elsewhere it reads once, few, many or a size class.

clone size,V gene,J gene,D gene,CDR3 DNA,CDR3 protein
.,TRBV12-3/TRBV12-4,TRBJ2-2,.,TGTGCCAGCAGCCCAGGGGCGGGCGGGGAGCTGTTTTTT,CASSPGAGGELFF
.,TRBV30,TRBJ1-2,TRBD1,TGTGCCTGGAGGGGGGACCGGGACAGGGCCACCTTC,CAWRGDRDRATF
few,TRBV7-8,TRBJ1-1,.,TGTGCCAGTACGTTTAACAGCTGGAACACTGAAGCTTTCTTT,CASTFNSWNTEAFF
.,TRBV6-1,TRBJ2-3,TRBD2,TGTGCCAGCAGTAGGACTAGCGGGAAGCAGAGAGATACGCAGTATTTT,CASSRTSGKQRDTQYF
few,TRBV12-3/TRBV12-4,TRBJ2-1,.,TGTGCCAGCAGCCTGGATGGAATGGGGCAGTTCTTC,CASSLDGMGQFF
.,TRBV15,TRBJ1-2,TRBD1,TGTGCCACCAGCGACATTACCTGGACAGGGAACTATGGCTACACCTTC,CATSDITWTGNYGYTF
once,TRBV7-2,TRBJ1-1,.,TGTGCCAGCAGCTTAAGAGGAAGGAGGAACTCTGAAGCTTTCTTT,CASSLRGRRNSEAFF
many,TRBV29-1,TRBJ1-1,.,TGCAGCGTTGACCGGGGGCGTGAAGCTTTCTTT,CSVDRGREAFF
.,TRBV2,TRBJ2-7,.,TGTGCCAGCTTCGGGACCCAAAGTTACGAGCAGTACTTC,CASFGTQSYEQYF
many,TRBV5-1,TRBJ2-6,.,TGCGCCAGCAGCTTGTATTCCTCTGGGGCCAACGTCCTGACTTTC,CASSLYSSGANVLTF
few,TRBV6-6,TRBJ2-7,.,TGTGCCAGCAGTTATTTCCCTGACGAGCAGTACTTC,CASSYFPDEQYF
.,TRBV5-1,TRBJ1-3,.,TGCGCCAGCAGCTTGGGCGGATCGGGAGACACCATATATTTT,CASSLGGSGDTIYF
.,TRBV5-1,TRBJ2-2,TRBD1,TGCGCCAGCAGCTTAACAGGGGTAGGCACCGGGGAGCTGTTTTTT,CASSLTGVGTGELFF
.,TRBV20-1,TRBJ2-1,TRBD2,TGCAGTGCTGGTAGACTAGCGGGAGGTGTTGAGCAGTTCTTC,CSAGRLAGGVEQFF
.,TRBV9,TRBJ1-6,TRBD1,TGTGCCACCTCGGGACAGGGGGCAAGCAATTCACCCCTCCACTTT,CATSGQGASNSPLHF
few,TRBV29-1,TRBJ1-1,.,TGCAGCGCCATGACAGCGAGCACTGAAGCTTTCTTT,CSAMTASTEAFF
.,TRBV12-3/TRBV12-4,TRBJ2-3,.,TGTGCCAGCAGTTTCTATCCCCCCGGGACTGGCACAGATACGCAGTATTTT,CASSFYPPGTGTDTQYF
few,TRBV15,TRBJ2-7,TRBD1,TGTGCCACCAGCAAACAGGGGGGATCCTACGAGCAGTACTTC,CATSKQGGSYEQYF
.,TRBV6-1,TRBJ2-4,TRBD1,TGTGCCAGCAGGGACAGGCCTACTTCCAAAAACATTCAGTACTTC,CASRDRPTSKNIQYF
.,TRBV24-1,TRBJ2-2,TRBD1,TGTGCCACCAGTGAGGGCAGGGGGCTAGGCACCGGGGAGCTGTTTTTT,CATSEGRGLGTGELFF
few,TRBV20-1,TRBJ1-2,TRBD1,TGCAGTGCCAAGGGAGTCAGGACAGGGGGCGAGGGCTACACCTTC,CSAKGVRTGGEGYTF
.,TRBV2,TRBJ1-1,TRBD1,TGTGCCAGCGCCCGGGACAGAACGAACACTGAAGCTTTCTTT,CASARDRTNTEAFF
.,TRBV6-1,TRBJ2-4,TRBD1,TGTGCCAGCAGTCCTTCCGGGACAGTAAACATTCAGTACTTC,CASSPSGTVNIQYF
.,TRBV11-2,TRBJ2-5,TRBD2,TGTGCCAGCAGCCCCAGGGGGCTAGCGGGGGCCGAAAAAGAGACCCAGTACTTC,CASSPRGLAGAEKETQYF
few,TRBV12-3/TRBV12-4,TRBJ2-2,.,TGTGCCAGCAGTTCGTACGCTAAGAACACCGGGGAGCTGTTTTTT,CASSSYAKNTGELFF
.,TRBV6-2/TRBV6-3,TRBJ1-5,TRBD1,TGTGCCAGCAGTGGACAGGGAGGGGGAAATCAGCCCCAGCATTTT,CASSGQGGGNQPQHF
.,TRBV20-1,TRBJ2-2,.,TGCAGTGCTAGGATGGGAAGCACCGGGGAGCTGTTTTTT,CSARMGSTGELFF
few,TRBV5-1,TRBJ1-4,TRBD1,TGCGCCAGCTCCCAGGGGGACAGAAATGAAAAACTGTTTTTT,CASSQGDRNEKLFF
few,TRBV6-2/TRBV6-3,TRBJ2-3,.,TGTGCCAGCAGTTACCTGGACTACACAGATACGCAGTATTTT,CASSYLDYTDTQYF
.,TRBV20-1,TRBJ2-1,TRBD2,TGCAGTGCTAGAGATAGGGGTAAACTAGCGGGAGGGGACAATGAGCAGTTCTTC,CSARDRGKLAGGDNEQFF
few,TRBV6-1,TRBJ2-3,TRBD2,TGTGCCAGCAGTCGGTTCGGGGGGACAGATACGCAGTATTTT,CASSRFGGTDTQYF
.,TRBV4-1,TRBJ2-5,.,TGCGCCAGCAGACTCACTTCCAATCTGAGGGGAGAGACCCAGTACTTC,CASRLTSNLRGETQYF
.,TRBV7-2,TRBJ2-3,.,TGTGCCAGCAGCTTAGGTTTCCGGGGCTCTAGCACAGATACGCAGTATTTT,CASSLGFRGSSTDTQYF
.,TRBV24-1,TRBJ1-2,TRBD1,TGTGCCACCCAGCCGGGACAGATGGACTATGGCTACACCTTC,CATQPGQMDYGYTF
.,TRBV5-1,TRBJ1-2,.,TGCGCCAGCAGCCCGCGGGTTTTTCGTGGCTACACCTTC,CASSPRVFRGYTF
.,TRBV12-3/TRBV12-4,TRBJ2-5,.,TGTGCCAGCAGTCCCCCCCACACGAAGCGGCGGGAGACCCAGTACTTC,CASSPPHTKRRETQYF
.,TRBV6-5,TRBJ1-2,.,TGTGCCAGCAGTTACTCGATTTCACAGGGTAACTATGGCTACACCTTC,CASSYSISQGNYGYTF
few,TRBV18,TRBJ1-1,.,TGTGCCAGCTCACCTGGGACGGCCAACATGAACACTGAAGCTTTCTTT,CASSPGTANMNTEAFF
many,TRBV12-3/TRBV12-4,TRBJ1-1,.,TGTGCCAGCAGGAAGGGGAACACTGAAGCTTTCTTT,CASRKGNTEAFF
.,TRBV6-2/TRBV6-3,TRBJ2-1,TRBD2,TGTGCCAGCTTTGGACTAGCGGGGGCCACGGGTTACAATGAGCAGTTCTTC,CASFGLAGATGYNEQFF
.,TRBV7-2,TRBJ1-1,.,TGTGCCAGCAGCAGCCCGATCAGGGACCTGAACACTGAAGCTTTCTTT,CASSSPIRDLNTEAFF
many,TRBV20-1,TRBJ2-4,.,TGCAGTGCTAGCAGGGGGGGCGAAATCCTGGACATTCAGTACTTC,CSASRGGEILDIQYF
few,TRBV5-1,TRBJ2-1,.,TGCGCCAGCAGTTTTTCACGAGCGGAACGTGGGTACAATGAGCAGTTCTTC,CASSFSRAERGYNEQFF
few,TRBV5-5,TRBJ2-2,.,TGTGCCAGCAGCTCGGTAGACGGCACCGGGGAGCTGTTTTTT,CASSSVDGTGELFF
few,TRBV6-2/TRBV6-3,TRBJ1-1,.,TGTGCCAGCAGTTGGGACAAGGAAGCTTTCTTT,CASSWDKEAFF
.,TRBV3-1,TRBJ1-2,TRBD1,TGTGCCAGCAAAACAGGGGGCTCCGGCTACACCTTC,CASKTGGSGYTF
.,TRBV7-9,TRBJ1-1,.,TGTGCCAGCAGCCCCAAAGTAGGAGTTTTGAACACTGAAGCTTTCTTT,CASSPKVGVLNTEAFF
.,TRBV20-1,TRBJ2-1,TRBD2,TGCAGTGCTAGCCGGGAGGATGAGCAGTTCTTC,CSASREDEQFF
.,TRBV9,TRBJ2-1,.,TGTGCCAGCAGCGTAGCCGGCGGGATAAGGGAGCAGTTCTTC,CASSVAGGIREQFF
many,TRBV11-2,TRBJ1-1,.,TGTGCCAGCAGCCTCTCCTTAGGGGTTGAAGCTTTCTTT,CASSLSLGVEAFF
.,TRBV12-3/TRBV12-4,TRBJ2-5,.,TGTGCCAGCAGTTTATGGGGGGTCGGTGAGACCCAGTACTTC,CASSLWGVGETQYF
.,TRBV30,TRBJ2-1,.,TGTGCCTGGAGAGGGACTTCCTACAATGAGCAGTTCTTC,CAWRGTSYNEQFF
few,TRBV20-1,TRBJ2-1,TRBD2,TGCAGTGCTCCGGGACTAAGCAGTGAGCAGTTCTTC,CSAPGLSSEQFF
few,TRBV12-3/TRBV12-4,TRBJ2-1,TRBD2,TGTGCCAGCAGCTCCCCCCCCGGGACTAGCAGTTACAATGAGCAGTTCTTC,CASSSPPGTSSYNEQFF
many,TRBV29-1,TRBJ2-1,TRBD2,TGCAGCGCCCGGACTAGCGGGGGGGGCGAGCAGTTCTTC,CSARTSGGGEQFF
few,TRBV7-9,TRBJ2-7,TRBD2,TGTGCCAGCAGCCGGGGGGTTTTTCCCTACGAGCAGTACTTC,CASSRGVFPYEQYF
few,TRBV20-1,TRBJ2-7,TRBD2,TGCAGTGCTAGAGGGACTAGCGGGAGACCCTACGAGCAGTACTTC,CSARGTSGRPYEQYF